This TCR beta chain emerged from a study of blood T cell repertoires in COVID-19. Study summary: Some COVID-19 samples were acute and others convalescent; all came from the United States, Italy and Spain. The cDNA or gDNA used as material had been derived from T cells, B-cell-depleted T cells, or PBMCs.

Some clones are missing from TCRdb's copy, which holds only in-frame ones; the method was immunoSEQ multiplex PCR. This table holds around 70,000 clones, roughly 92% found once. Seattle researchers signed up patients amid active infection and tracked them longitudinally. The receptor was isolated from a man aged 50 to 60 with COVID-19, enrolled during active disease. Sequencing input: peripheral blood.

CDR3 bases: TGTGCCAGTAGTTCCAGGGAGAACACCGGGGAGCTGTTTTTT. Translated: CASSSRENTGELFF. V and J are TRBV19 and TRBJ2-2; tentatively, D is TRBD1 (5 bases). Germline V lookup: CDR1 LNHDA, CDR2 SQIVND (reference sequence). This CDR3 spans 14 amino acids. V lost 5 bases to trimming and J lost 1 base, with 8 bases between them.